The 28 T cell receptor beta chains in this list originate from one sample, sequenced in a study of PD-1 blockade in classical Hodgkin lymphoma (TCRdb year 2020). Receptor libraries were prepared by the immunoSEQ multiplex PCR assay. TCRdb took this table from immuneACCESS and kept in-frame rearrangements with V and J called. Such tables lack part of the clones; where checked against another copy, unresolved V genes explain under half of the gap, and the rest is unexplained. A total of approximately 100,000 clones appear in this sample, 75% to 85% of them only once. The ten most abundant clones make up over 15% of the sample. In the paper's terms, the time point label means: cycle 4 day 1 (C4D1), after about 6 weeks of nivolumab. Every trial patient had relapsed following autologous stem cell transplantation, and prior brentuximab vedotin exposure was what differed among cohorts A, B and C. This specimen consisted of peripheral blood mononuclear cells (PBMCs), obtained before the fourth cycle of nivolumab. The receptors derive from a human donor with classical Hodgkin lymphoma.

This chain uses TRBV7-8 with TRBJ2-7, with 11 bases fitting TRBD1. Germline CDR1 reads SGHVS; CDR2 reads FQNEAQ. This CDR3 is built from 15 residues. The trim removed 5 bases at V and 6 bases at J, leaving 9 bases unmatched. Written as DNA, the CDR3 is TGTGCCAGCAGCCGTATCCGGGACAGGGGGTCCGAGCAGTACTTC. Translating it yields CASSRIRDRGSEQYF.

This clone occurred once. This chain uses TRBV2 with TRBJ1-2; 7 positions agree with TRBD1. The CDR3 contains 13 residues. From germline, CDR1 is SNHLY and CDR2 FYNNEI. V shed 6 bases, J shed 8 bases, and the junction held 9 bases outside the gene matches. CDR3 in DNA: TGTGCCAGCAGCGAGCAACAGGGGTTCGGCTACACCTTC. Protein: CASSEQQGFGYTF.

The chain is built from TRBV10-3 and TRBJ2-7, with 9 positions matching TRBD2. J lost 2 bases, V lost 8 bases, and 10 bases had no gene match. The CDR3 contains 15 residues. Germline V gene sequence: CDR1 ENHRY, CDR2 SYGVKD. CDR3 nucleotides: TGTGCCATCCAGCCTACAGCGGGAGGAGCCTACGAGCAGTACTTC. Translation: CAIQPTAGGAYEQYF.

The rearrangement uses TRBV27 and TRBJ2-7, with TRBD1 identical over 9 bases. CDR1 and CDR2 (germline): MNHEY, SMNVEV (reference sequence). The J segment lost 4 bases and the V segment lost 4 bases, leaving 11 bases of the junction unmatched. The CDR3 extends over 16 amino acids. The CDR3 sequence: CASSSFGTGFRYEQYF. CDR3 DNA sequence: TGTGCCAGCAGTTCTTTCGGGACAGGGTTCCGGTACGAGCAGTACTTC.

The chain recombines TRBV4-1 with TRBJ2-1; 12 bases are a match to TRBD2. V trimming: 0 bases; J trimming: 6 bases; junction bases outside the gene matches: 12. Looked up from germline, CDR1 is MGHRA and CDR2 is YSYEKL. CDR3 size: 19 residues. The chain's CDR3 is CASSQEAAASGRAGNEQFF. The DNA of the CDR3 is TGCGCCAGCAGCCAAGAGGCCGCGGCTAGCGGGAGGGCTGGCAATGAGCAGTTCTTC.

The CDR3 loop is CSVEGGTGGLYGYTF. The DNA for the CDR3 is TGCAGCGTTGAAGGGGGGACAGGGGGCCTCTATGGCTACACCTTC. V and J are TRBV29-1 and TRBJ1-2; 12 nucleotides line up with TRBD1. The V gene's germline CDR1 is SQVTM and CDR2 ANQGSEA. The V and J ends lost 1 base and 4 bases, in that order; junction bases with no gene match: 4. This CDR3 spans 15 amino acids.

The J gene is TRBJ2-7, the V gene TRBV6-5; D uncertain. The V end was cut by 0 bases, the J end by 1 base, with 10 bases between. Germline V gives CDR1 MNHEY, CDR2 SVGAGI. This CDR3 region has 15 residues. CDR3 amino acids: CASSYSRKLSYEQYF. CDR3 coding DNA: TGTGCCAGCAGTTACTCGAGGAAGTTATCCTACGAGCAGTACTTC.

This chain connects TRBV9 to TRBJ1-2; D call uncertain. This CDR3 comprises 14 residues. Trimming left V 3 bases short and J 0 bases short, with 9 bases between. The germline V gene encodes CDR1 SGDLS and CDR2 YYNGEE. CDR3 bases: TGTGCCAGCAGCGCCGCAACCGCTAACTATGGCTACACCTTC. Translating it yields CASSAATANYGYTF.

The V and J genes are TRBV7-6 and TRBJ1-5; TRBD1 matches at 10 bases. V shed 5 bases and J 6 bases; nucleotides not matched to a gene: 10. Germline assignment: CDR1 SGHVS and CDR2 FNYEAQ. The CDR3 is 16 residues long. The CDR3 spells CASSVGTGEIIQPQHF. The DNA for the CDR3 is TGTGCCAGCAGCGTCGGGACAGGGGAAATAATTCAGCCCCAGCATTTT.

J is TRBJ1-1 and V is TRBV5-1, with D possibly matching TRBD1 (5 bases). V was clipped by 3 bases and J by 5 bases, with 17 bases between them. This CDR3 has 15 residues. The germline CDR1 and CDR2 sequences are SGHRS and YFSETQ. The CDR3: CASSSGDQGFTEAFF. In nucleotides, the CDR3 is TGCGCCAGCAGCTCTGGCGATCAGGGTTTTACTGAAGCTTTCTTT. The complete variable domain, with remaining parts taken from reference TRBV5-1 and TRBJ1-1, reads KAGVTQTPRYLIKTRGQQVTLSCSPISGHRSVSWYQQTPGQGLQFLFEYFSETQRNKGNFPGRFSGRQFSNSRSEMNVSTLELGDSALYLCASSSGDQGFTEAFFGQGTRLTVV.

The genes are TRBV7-8 and TRBJ2-1; 10 nucleotides align to TRBD2. The V gene end was trimmed by 5 bases and the J gene end by 0 bases; junction bases not matched to a gene: 7. CDR3 size: 17 residues. Germline V CDR1 and CDR2: SGHVS, FQNEAQ. CDR3 sequence reads: CASSQLAGLLSYNEQFF. DNA of the CDR3: TGTGCCAGCAGCCAACTAGCGGGATTACTCTCCTACAATGAGCAGTTCTTC.

The V gene is TRBV5-5, the J gene TRBJ1-3; D not certain. CDR3 length: 15 residues. Deletions cut 1 base from V and 1 base from J, with 9 bases between. CDR1 is SGHKS, CDR2 YYEKEE, per germline (reference sequence). The CDR3: CASSLYGLSGNTIYF. As DNA, the CDR3 is TGTGCCAGCAGCTTGTATGGGCTTTCTGGAAACACCATATATTTT.

This chain connects TRBV2 to TRBJ2-2; no definite D call. Germline CDR1 SNHLY, CDR2 FYNNEI. The CDR3 totals 15 residues. V dropped 6 bases and J dropped 8 bases, with 19 bases sitting between them. The CDR3 DNA reads TGTGCCAGCAGAAGAGACCGGGCCTTGGCGGGGGAGCTGTTTTTT. It codes for CASRRDRALAGELFF.

The chain employs TRBV4-3 and TRBJ2-1; D is undetermined. V was clipped by 0 bases and J by 9 bases, with 9 bases between them. Germline CDR1 and CDR2: LGHNA and YSLEER. The CDR3 extends over 13 amino acids. CDR3 sequence (DNA): TGCGCCAGCAGCCAAGATTTTAGACCTGAGCAGTTCTTC. This encodes CASSQDFRPEQFF.

In nucleotides, the CDR3 is TGTGCCAGTAGTATTGGTGCCAGTAGCACAGATACGCAGTATTTT. Its translation is CASSIGASSTDTQYF. This chain connects TRBV19 to TRBJ2-3; D remains ambiguous. This CDR3 spans 15 amino acids. Germline V gives CDR1 LNHDA, CDR2 SQIVND (reference sequence). Between the trimmed V and J ends, which lost 3 bases and 0 bases, there was a span of 10 bases. Based on the CDR3 plus reference TRBV19 and TRBJ2-3, the full variable domain is DGGITQSPKYLFRKEGQNVTLSCEQNLNHDAMYWYRQDPGQGLRLIYYSQIVNDFQKGDIAEGYSVSREKKESFPLTVTSAQKNPTAFYLCASSIGASSTDTQYFGPGTRLTVL.

This chain joins TRBV27 and TRBJ1-4; TRBD1 matches 7 bases. CDR1 is MNHEY, CDR2 SMNVEV, per germline (reference sequence). With V trimmed by 2 bases and J by 0 bases, 12 bases remained unmatched. This CDR3 comprises 19 residues. The CDR3 region has the DNA TGTGCCAGCAGTTTACAGGGGGGAGTCGCCAGGGCAACTAATGAAAAACTGTTTTTT. Its translation is CASSLQGGVARATNEKLFF.

The genes are TRBV15 and TRBJ2-7; D perhaps matches TRBD2 (6 bases). The ends were cut back, 0 bases at V and 6 bases at J, with 12 bases in the middle. Germline-derived CDR1 and CDR2 are LNHNV and YYDKDF (reference sequence). This CDR3 has 14 amino acids. The CDR3 sequence is CATSRDIGGVEQYF. CDR3 bases: TGTGCCACCAGCAGAGATATAGGCGGGGTCGAGCAGTACTTC.

This rearrangement joins TRBV7-8 to TRBJ2-7; 7 positions match TRBD2. Germline assignment: CDR1 SGHVS and CDR2 FQNEAQ. V shed 5 bases, J shed 2 bases, and the junction held 9 bases outside the gene matches. CDR3 size: 15 residues. The CDR3 sequence is CASSPGLGNPYEQYF. The CDR3 region has the DNA TGTGCCAGCAGCCCAGGACTAGGAAACCCCTACGAGCAGTACTTC.

The count of this clone is one. This CDR3 reads CASSPSMGTEAFF. The CDR3 nucleotides read TGTGCCAGCAGCCCCTCGATGGGCACTGAAGCTTTCTTT. The V and J genes are TRBV9 and TRBJ1-1, with D unclear. Between the trimmed V and J ends, which lost 4 bases and 4 bases, there was a span of 11 bases. The CDR3 has 13 residues. Germline V gene data show CDR1 as SGDLS and CDR2 as YYNGEE.

The chain uses TRBV28 and TRBJ2-2; tentatively, D is TRBD1 (6 bases). V was pared by 8 bases and J by 4 bases, with 14 bases between. The CDR3 runs 14 residues. CDR1 is MDHEN, CDR2 SYDVKM, per germline. The CDR3 region has the DNA TGTGCCAGCCACTCGACAGGCTCCACCGGGGAGCTGTTTTTT. Encoded protein: CASHSTGSTGELFF.

The V and J genes are TRBV7-2 and TRBJ2-7; no reliable D call. V was pared by 3 bases and J by 2 bases, with 8 bases between. Germline CDR1 reads SGHTA; CDR2 reads FQGNSA. This CDR3 is 13 amino acids long. CDR3 sequence: CASSLSPPYEQYF. DNA of the CDR3: TGTGCCAGCAGCTTGTCTCCGCCCTACGAGCAGTACTTC.

This chain uses TRBV13 with TRBJ2-7; a possible D gene is TRBD2 (5 bases). Germline V gene data show CDR1 as PRHDT and CDR2 as FYEKMQ (reference sequence). CDR3 length: 14 amino acids. Trimming took off 0 bases at V and 6 bases at J, with 12 bases between the two ends. CDR3 DNA: TGTGCCAGCAGCTTAGGAGTGTCGCGGGCCGAGCAGTACTTC. Translating gives CASSLGVSRAEQYF.

The chain combines TRBV30 with TRBJ1-1, with D tentatively TRBD1 (5 bases). The ends were cut back, 5 bases at V and 6 bases at J, with 16 bases in the middle. The CDR3 runs to 13 residues. The germline V gene encodes CDR1 GTSNPN and CDR2 SVGIG (reference sequence). The CDR3 is CAWGPPGRAEAFF. In DNA form, the CDR3 reads TGTGCCTGGGGGCCCCCAGGCAGGGCTGAAGCTTTCTTT.

This chain joins TRBV5-1 and TRBJ2-5, with D perhaps matching TRBD1 or TRBD2 (6 bases each). V dropped 4 bases and J dropped 1 base, with 11 bases sitting between them. The CDR3 consists of 14 residues. Germline-derived CDR1 and CDR2 are SGHRS and YFSETQ. The CDR3 DNA is TGCGCCAGCAGCATACAGGGACTCCAAGAGACCCAGTACTTC. Translation: CASSIQGLQETQYF. The variable domain in full, with the rest retrieved from reference TRBV5-1 and TRBJ2-5, is KAGVTQTPRYLIKTRGQQVTLSCSPISGHRSVSWYQQTPGQGLQFLFEYFSETQRNKGNFPGRFSGRQFSNSRSEMNVSTLELGDSALYLCASSIQGLQETQYFGPGTRLLVL.

This chain connects TRBV6-1 to TRBJ2-7; perhaps TRBD2 as D (7 bases). V lost 3 bases and J lost 6, with 12 bases in between. Per the germline V gene, CDR1 is MNHNS and CDR2 is SASEGT. CDR3 length: 13 amino acids. DNA for the CDR3: TGTGCCAGCAGTGAGGAGGGGGGGGGCGAGCAGTACTTC. Its protein is CASSEEGGGEQYF.

In this sample, this clone turned up a few times. The rearrangement links TRBV6-4 to TRBJ1-1; D is unclear. Germline loops: CDR1 MRHNA, CDR2 SNTAGT. This CDR3 has 15 residues. V dropped 3 bases and J dropped 2 bases, with 13 bases sitting between them. CDR3 in DNA: TGTGCCAGCAGTGAAAGCGAAGTTCTTAACACTGAAGCTTTCTTT. Its protein product is CASSESEVLNTEAFF.

The V call is TRBV6-6, the J call TRBJ2-5; D may be TRBD2 (5 bases). CDR1 and CDR2 from the germline V gene are MNHNY and SVGAGI (reference sequence). The CDR3 has 14 residues. Trimming removed 2 bases from V and 3 bases from J, with 10 bases in between. This CDR3 is CASSYRTAEETQYF. The CDR3 DNA sequence: TGTGCCAGCAGTTACCGTACAGCGGAAGAGACCCAGTACTTC.

J is TRBJ1-4 and V is TRBV6-1, with D perhaps TRBD1 (5 bases). The V end lost 6 bases, the J end lost 6 bases, and 17 bases lay between the germline ends. The CDR3 sequence is 15 residues long. Germline V lookup: CDR1 MNHNS, CDR2 SASEGT. Written as DNA, the CDR3 is TGTGCCAGCAGACATACAGGATCGGGCGATGAAAAACTGTTTTTT. Its translation: CASRHTGSGDEKLFF.